This is a list of T cell receptor beta chains from one sample in a study of identical twins. TCRdb called the 5' RACE reads again in MiXCR, with one record for every CDR3 protein. Among 420,000 or so distinct CDR3 sequences listed, under 20% were seen once. Sequencing was carried out using naive T cells sorted from blood. These receptors came from a man aged 45 to 65 in good health. Each CDR3 is given with its conserved first and last residue. D genes are given only for firm matches. Clone size is stated in some rows and not others, as once, few, many or a class when expanded.

cdr3_aa cdr3_nt v_call clone_size d_call cdr3_length j_call
CASSQRENSNQPQHF TGCGCCAGCAGCCAGAGGGAGAATAGCAATCAGCCCCAGCATTTT TRBV4-1 NA NA 15 TRBJ1-5
CASSDRGNEKLFF TGTGCCAGCAGTGACAGGGGAAATGAAAAACTGTTTTTT TRBV7-9 NA TRBD1 13 TRBJ1-4
CASSTGQGRLSYEQYF TGCGCCAGCAGCACCGGCCAGGGGCGCTTATCCTACGAGCAGTACTTC TRBV5-1 few NA 16 TRBJ2-7
CASSLGWGDGSSYEQYF TGTGCCAGCAGTTTAGGATGGGGGGACGGAAGCTCCTACGAGCAGTACTTC TRBV12-3/TRBV12-4 NA NA 17 TRBJ2-7
CASSLLGARQETQYF TGTGCCAGCAGCTTGTTGGGGGCGCGTCAAGAGACCCAGTACTTC TRBV5-5 NA NA 15 TRBJ2-5
CSARSGGVGNQPQHF TGCAGTGCTAGGAGCGGGGGGGTGGGCAATCAGCCCCAGCATTTT TRBV20-1 NA NA 15 TRBJ1-5
CASSLQGNEQYF TGCGCCAGCAGCTTGCAGGGGAACGAGCAGTACTTC TRBV5-1 many NA 12 TRBJ2-7
CAISESILSSGNTIYF TGTGCCATCAGTGAGTCGATACTGAGCTCTGGAAACACCATATATTTT TRBV10-3 few NA 16 TRBJ1-3
CASSFELIYEQYF TGCGCCAGCAGCTTCGAACTCATCTACGAGCAGTACTTC TRBV5-1 NA NA 13 TRBJ2-7
CASSQSGYEQYF TGTGCCAGCAGCCAAAGCGGGTACGAGCAGTACTTC TRBV7-2 few NA 12 TRBJ2-7
CASSPGQGVYEQYF TGCGCCAGCAGCCCCGGACAGGGGGTCTACGAGCAGTACTTC TRBV5-1 many TRBD1 14 TRBJ2-7
CSVGASGGKNIQYF TGCAGCGTTGGCGCTAGCGGGGGGAAAAACATTCAGTACTTC TRBV29-1 many TRBD2 14 TRBJ2-4
CASSYSDPSTDTQYF TGTGCCAGCAGTTACTCAGACCCTAGCACAGATACGCAGTATTTT TRBV6-5 few NA 15 TRBJ2-3
CASRTQGSYEQYF TGTGCCAGTAGGACACAGGGTAGCTACGAGCAGTACTTC TRBV19 many NA 13 TRBJ2-7
CASSQGLAGSETQYF TGCGCCAGCAGCCAGGGACTAGCGGGGTCGGAGACCCAGTACTTC TRBV4-3 many TRBD2 15 TRBJ2-5
CASSRPGQGTNYGYTF TGTGCCAGCAGCCGCCCGGGACAGGGAACTAACTATGGCTACACCTTC TRBV28 many TRBD1 16 TRBJ1-2
CASSPSAWSNAANEKLFF TGTGCCAGCTCACCATCCGCGTGGTCGAACGCCGCGAATGAAAAACTGTTTTTT TRBV18 many NA 18 TRBJ1-4
CASRPPSGSTDTQYF TGTGCCAGCCGACCCCCTAGCGGAAGCACAGATACGCAGTATTTT TRBV2 NA TRBD2 15 TRBJ2-3
CASSLLAGEVNEQFF TGCGCCAGCAGCCTACTAGCGGGAGAGGTGAATGAGCAGTTCTTC TRBV5-1 many TRBD2 15 TRBJ2-1
CASSLAKTSGTNTGELFF TGCGCCAGCAGCTTGGCTAAGACTAGCGGGACGAACACCGGGGAGCTGTTTTTT TRBV5-1 many TRBD2 18 TRBJ2-2
CSARVLAETYEQYF TGCAGTGCTAGAGTACTAGCGGAGACCTACGAGCAGTACTTC TRBV20-1 many TRBD2 14 TRBJ2-7
CSARDLAGAYDQYF TGCAGTGCTAGAGACCTAGCGGGAGCCTACGATCAGTACTTC TRBV20-1 once TRBD2 14 TRBJ2-7
CASSQDEQGPYNEQFF TGTGCCAGCAGCCAAGATGAACAGGGGCCCTACAATGAGCAGTTCTTC TRBV4-2 once TRBD1 16 TRBJ2-1
CASSQERGQAPSSYEQYF TGCGCCAGCAGCCAAGAGAGGGGGCAGGCTCCGAGCTCCTACGAGCAGTACTTC TRBV4-1 NA TRBD1 18 TRBJ2-7
CASSYLGQGSRWGVQPQHF TGTGCCAGCAGTTACTTAGGTCAGGGTAGCCGGTGGGGTGTTCAGCCCCAGCATTTT TRBV6-5 NA NA 19 TRBJ1-5
CASSQGQGSGYTF TGTGCCAGCAGCCAAGGACAGGGTTCTGGCTACACCTTC TRBV7-9 few TRBD1 13 TRBJ1-2
CASSPQREVWQETQYF TGTGCCAGCAGCCCTCAGCGGGAGGTTTGGCAAGAGACCCAGTACTTC TRBV7-8 NA TRBD2 16 TRBJ2-5